The 6 T cell receptor beta chains in this list originate from one sample, sequenced in a study of persistence of HIV-infected CD4 T cells. An overlapping HIV-1 Gag peptide pool stimulated these cells at roughly 1 ug/peptide/mL. CD40L/CD69 double-negative CD45RO-high memory CD4+ T cells were collected. Sequencing used immunoSEQ version 4 in survey mode. The data were produced by immunoSEQ multiplex PCR, yet TCRdb's version contains in-frame clones alone and is incomplete. The data hold tens of thousands of clones, with 70% to 75% observed a single time. Their antigen targets remain unknown. The sample was CD4+ T cells sorted from PBMCs after approximately 20-hour stimulation, taken from a patient who received antiretroviral therapy. Receptors originate from an adult man with HIV who was CMV-seropositive.

The chain links TRBV3-1 (or the pseudogene TRBV3-2) to TRBJ1-5; TRBD1 aligns across 8 bases. The CDR3 has 18 residues. V was pared by 2 bases and J by 0 bases, with 9 bases of the junction left unmatched. Germline CDR1 is LGHDT and CDR2 is YNNKEL (reference sequence). The CDR3: CASSQSARTGSSNQPQHF. The CDR3 nucleotides are TGTGCCAGCAGCCAATCGGCCCGGACAGGGAGTAGCAATCAGCCCCAGCATTTT.

The chain uses TRBV3-1 (or the pseudogene TRBV3-2) and TRBJ1-1; D is undetermined. Germline-derived CDR1 and CDR2 are LGHDT and YNNKEL (reference sequence). The CDR3 loop spans 16 amino acids. The V end was cut by 0 bases, the J end by 1 base, with 12 bases between. CDR3 loop: CASSQENQVANTEAFF. The CDR3 region has the DNA TGTGCCAGCAGCCAAGAAAATCAGGTAGCGAACACTGAAGCTTTCTTT.

The genes are TRBV9 and TRBJ2-6, with D perhaps matching TRBD2 (5 bases). V was cut by 4 bases and J by 0 bases, with 8 bases left in between. This CDR3 contains 15 residues. The germline CDR1 and CDR2 sequences are SGDLS and YYNGEE. The CDR3 here is CASSFRDSGANVLTF. CDR3 DNA sequence: TGTGCCAGCAGCTTTCGGGACTCTGGGGCCAACGTCCTGACTTTC.

The chain employs TRBV7-6 and TRBJ1-2; 8 positions agree with TRBD1. There are 15 residues in the CDR3. V lost 5 bases and J lost 4; bases outside the gene matches: 9. Germline CDR1 is SGHVS and CDR2 is FNYEAQ. This CDR3 reads CASSVGQGPTYGYTF. Here the CDR3 DNA reads TGTGCCAGCAGCGTAGGACAGGGCCCTACCTATGGCTACACCTTC.

This rearrangement joins TRBV27 to TRBJ1-1; D uncertain. This CDR3 has 14 residues. Germline CDR1 and CDR2: MNHEY and SMNVEV (reference sequence). V dropped 6 bases and J dropped 1 base, with 12 bases sitting between them. The CDR3 spells CASRMTFENTEAFF. The CDR3 DNA is TGTGCCAGCAGGATGACATTTGAGAACACTGAAGCTTTCTTT.

The rearrangement uses TRBV2 and TRBJ2-1, with TRBD1 identical over 8 bases. Germline V gene sequence: CDR1 SNHLY, CDR2 FYNNEI. The CDR3 has 11 residues. V lost 8 bases and J lost 9; bases outside the gene matches: 3. The CDR3 region has the DNA TGTGCCAGCCAGGGGGCCGGTGAGCAGTTCTTC. As protein: CASQGAGEQFF.